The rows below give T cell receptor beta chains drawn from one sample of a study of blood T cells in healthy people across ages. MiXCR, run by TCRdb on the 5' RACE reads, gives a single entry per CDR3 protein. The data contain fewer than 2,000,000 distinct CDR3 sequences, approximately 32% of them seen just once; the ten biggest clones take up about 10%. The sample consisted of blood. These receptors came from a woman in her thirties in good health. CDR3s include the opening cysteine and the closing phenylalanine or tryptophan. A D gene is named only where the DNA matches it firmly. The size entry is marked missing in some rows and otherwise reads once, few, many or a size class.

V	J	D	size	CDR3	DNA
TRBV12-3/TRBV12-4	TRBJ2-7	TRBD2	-	CASSWGTSDDEQYF	TGTGCCAGCAGCTGGGGGACTAGCGACGACGAGCAGTACTTC
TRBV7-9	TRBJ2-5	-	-	CASSPLTGVKETQYF	TGTGCCAGCAGCCCCCTTACGGGCGTCAAAGAGACCCAGTACTTC
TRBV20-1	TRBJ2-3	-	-	CSARDHREGYTDTQYF	TGCAGTGCTAGAGATCACAGAGAGGGCTACACAGATACGCAGTATTTT
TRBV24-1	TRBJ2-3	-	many	CATSDSGHFTDTQYF	TGTGCCACCAGTGATTCCGGACATTTCACAGATACGCAGTATTTT
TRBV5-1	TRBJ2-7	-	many	CASSLTGEQYF	TGTGCCAGCAGCTTAACGGGCGAGCAGTACTTC
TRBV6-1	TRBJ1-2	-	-	CASSDPLGRFLNGYTF	TGTGCCAGCAGTGATCCGTTGGGGCGCTTTTTAAATGGCTACACCTTC
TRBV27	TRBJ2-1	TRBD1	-	CASSTWTGPDSFRYNEQFF	TGTGCCAGCAGTACTTGGACAGGGCCGGATTCATTTCGTTACAATGAGCAGTTCTTC
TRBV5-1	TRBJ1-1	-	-	CASREEGRVKEAFF	TGCGCCAGCAGGGAGGAGGGGCGCGTAAAGGAAGCTTTCTTT
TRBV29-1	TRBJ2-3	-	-	CSVARVGDTQYF	TGCAGCGTTGCCCGAGTGGGAGATACGCAGTATTTT
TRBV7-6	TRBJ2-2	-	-	CASSPAPRDRTGELFF	TGTGCCAGCAGCCCCGCCCCTCGAGATCGAACCGGGGAGCTGTTTTTT
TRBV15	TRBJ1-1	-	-	CATSRSGWSGPDNTEAFF	TGTGCCACCAGCAGATCAGGGTGGAGTGGGCCGGACAACACTGAAGCTTTCTTT
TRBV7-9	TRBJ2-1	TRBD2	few	CASRGRGAYNEQFF	TGTGCCAGCAGAGGGCGGGGGGCCTACAATGAGCAGTTCTTC
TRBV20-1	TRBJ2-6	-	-	CSARDDNRGYSGANVLTF	TGCAGTGCTAGAGATGATAATCGGGGCTACTCTGGGGCCAACGTCCTGACTTTC
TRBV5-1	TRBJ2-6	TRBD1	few	CASSAGGRGANVLTF	TGCGCCAGCAGCGCAGGGGGCCGTGGGGCCAACGTCCTGACTTTC
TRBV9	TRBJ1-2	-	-	CASSPGYAGPYGYTF	TGTGCCAGCAGCCCCGGGTATGCAGGGCCCTATGGCTACACCTTC
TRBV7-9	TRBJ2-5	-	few	CASSLFPRTEETQYF	TGTGCCAGCAGCTTATTCCCTCGGACCGAAGAGACCCAGTACTTC
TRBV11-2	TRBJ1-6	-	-	CASSLVVGGGSPLHF	TGTGCCAGCAGCTTAGTTGTAGGGGGAGGTTCACCCCTCCACTTT
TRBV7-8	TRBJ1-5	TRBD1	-	CASRVGTGENQPQHF	TGTGCCAGCAGAGTGGGGACAGGGGAAAATCAGCCCCAGCATTTT
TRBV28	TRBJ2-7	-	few	CASSFKSGDGGNEQYF	TGTGCCAGCAGTTTCAAATCGGGAGACGGTGGCAACGAGCAGTACTTC
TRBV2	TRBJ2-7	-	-	CASSESPMGQAYEQYF	TGTGCCAGCAGTGAATCTCCGATGGGCCAAGCCTACGAGCAGTACTTC